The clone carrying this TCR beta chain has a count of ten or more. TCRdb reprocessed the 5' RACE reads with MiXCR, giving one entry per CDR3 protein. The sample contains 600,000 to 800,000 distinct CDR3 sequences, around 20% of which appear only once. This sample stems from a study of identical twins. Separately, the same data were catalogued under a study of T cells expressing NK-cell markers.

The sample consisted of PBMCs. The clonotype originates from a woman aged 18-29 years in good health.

The CDR3 DNA follows: TGCGCCAGCAGCCCCAGGGCATCGTCCGCGAACACCGGGGAGCTGTTTTTT. Its translation is CASSPRASSANTGELFF. The chain joins TRBV5-1 to TRBJ2-2, with D perhaps matching TRBD1 (5 bases). CDR1 and CDR2 (germline): SGHRS, YFSETQ. V was trimmed by 4 bases and J by 0 bases, leaving 16 bases between them. This CDR3 comprises 17 residues.